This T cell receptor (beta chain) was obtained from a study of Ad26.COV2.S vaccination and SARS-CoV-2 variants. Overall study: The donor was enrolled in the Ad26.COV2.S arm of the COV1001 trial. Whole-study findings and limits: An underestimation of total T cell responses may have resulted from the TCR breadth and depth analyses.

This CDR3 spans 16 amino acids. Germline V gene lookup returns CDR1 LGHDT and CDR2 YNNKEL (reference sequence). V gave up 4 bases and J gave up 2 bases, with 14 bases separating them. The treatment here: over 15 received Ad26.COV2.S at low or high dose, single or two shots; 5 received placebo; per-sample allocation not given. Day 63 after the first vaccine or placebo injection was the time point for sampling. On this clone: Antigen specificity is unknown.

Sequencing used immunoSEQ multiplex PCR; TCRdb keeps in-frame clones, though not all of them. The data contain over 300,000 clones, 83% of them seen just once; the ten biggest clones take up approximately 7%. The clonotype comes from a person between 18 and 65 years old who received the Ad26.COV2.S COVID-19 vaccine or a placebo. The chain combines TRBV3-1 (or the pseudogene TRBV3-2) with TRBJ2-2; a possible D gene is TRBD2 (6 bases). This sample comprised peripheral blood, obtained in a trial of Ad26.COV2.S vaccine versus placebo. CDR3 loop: CASSPLGEVNTGELFF. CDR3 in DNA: TGTGCCAGCAGCCCCCTCGGGGAGGTCAACACCGGGGAGCTGTTTTTT.